This TCR beta chain was retrieved from a study of long-term antiretroviral therapy in people with HIV. CDR3 length equals 13 residues. Per germline, CDR1 SGHTA and CDR2 FQGTGA. V was pared by 4 bases and J by 3 bases, with 8 bases between. Survey-level immunoSEQ v3.0 assays were run. Only in-frame clones appear in the TCRdb table, and some are missing; sequencing was by immunoSEQ multiplex PCR. This table holds around 31,000 clones, approximately 83% found once. V and J are TRBV7-3 and TRBJ2-3; D might be TRBD2 (6 bases). The source of this sequence is a man between 18 and 35 years old with HIV. Sample: unsorted PBMCs, taken 0.8 years before starting antiretroviral therapy. CDR3 nucleotides: TGTGCCAGCAGCTGGGGGACTACAGATACGCAGTATTTT. Its protein is CASSWGTTDTQYF.